The present T cell receptor (beta chain) was sequenced within a study of blood T cell repertoires in COVID-19. Individuals drawn from approximately 26 US areas were about 18 to 95 years old. Cohorts were assigned according to the clinical history that participants reported. The count of this clone is one. V lost 2 bases, J lost 10 bases, and 15 bases lay in between. CDR1 MNHEY and CDR2 SMNVEV come from the germline V gene (reference sequence). This CDR3 comprises 15 residues. Original processing notes: Counts of nucleated cells, estimated from reference gene primer amplification, were obtained. Generated by immunoSEQ multiplex PCR, the TCRdb table keeps only in-frame clones and is missing some. D and trimming come from the DNA, and the V and J calls and clone size come from that table. The table shows more than 100,000 clones, with about 86% occurring only once.

The chain is built from TRBV27 and TRBJ1-6, with a tentative D call TRBD1 (5 bases). The sample was PBMCs or T cells enriched from blood (not recorded which). This TCR was recovered from a middle-aged man with acute COVID-19. CDR3 sequence reads: CASSLQGRARSPLHF. For the CDR3, the DNA is TGTGCCAGCAGTTTACAGGGCAGGGCCCGCTCACCCCTCCACTTT.